These 20 T cell receptor beta chains came from one sample sequenced in a study. TCRdb re-derived calls from the 5' RACE reads in MiXCR, one entry per CDR3 protein. This table has tens of thousands of distinct CDR3 sequences, about 30% appearing once. The sample consisted of tumor-infiltrating naive CD4+ T cells sorted from the breast tumor. Subset in this sample: naive CD4+ T cells, CD4+CD45RA+CD25-. These receptors all come from a female donor with breast cancer.

This clonotype showed up many times. The V gene is TRBV15, the J gene TRBJ2-1, with unresolved D. This CDR3 has 14 residues. CDR1 and CDR2 from the germline V gene are LNHNV and YYDKDF (reference sequence). The germline V and J ends were trimmed by 2 bases and 10 bases, with 15 bases remaining between them. The CDR3 sequence is CATSRPFASGEQFF. CDR3 nucleotide sequence: TGTGCCACCAGCAGACCCTTTGCTTCGGGCGAGCAGTTCTTC. Full variable domain (outside the CDR3, taken from reference TRBV15 and TRBJ2-1): DAMVIQNPRYQVTQFGKPVTLSCSQTLNHNVMYWYQQKSSQAPKLLFHYYDKDFNNEADTPDNFQSRRPNTSFCFLDIRSPGLGDTAMYLCATSRPFASGEQFFGPGTRLTVL.

Notes on this clonotype: Mismatch with germline at one junction end may stem from a read error. The V gene is TRBV5-1, the J gene TRBJ2-1; TRBD1 might be the D (6 bases). Per germline, CDR1 SGHRS and CDR2 YFSETQ. The CDR3 is 19 amino acids. CDR3 sequence: CASSLAWDNRSSSYNELFF. The CDR3 region has the DNA TGCGCCAGCAGCTTGGCCTGGGACAATCGAAGTAGCTCCTACAATGAGCTGTTCTTC.

This clonotype came up many times. The chain uses TRBV12-3 or TRBV12-4 and TRBJ1-3; TRBD1 matches 10 bases. V shed 6 bases and J 4 bases; nucleotides not matched to a gene: 9. This CDR3 is built from 16 residues. Here the CDR3 DNA reads TGTGCCAGCAGCAGAGACAGGGGGCAATACGGAAACACCATATATTTT. It codes for CASSRDRGQYGNTIYF.

This clonotype has only a few counts. The chain has TRBV3-1 and TRBJ1-2; D may be TRBD1 (6 bases). Trimming left V 4 bases short and J 6 bases short, with 6 bases between. This CDR3 region has 11 residues. The germline CDR1 and CDR2 sequences are LGHDT and YNNKEL (reference sequence). This CDR3 is CASSRQDGYTF. In DNA, the CDR3 is TGTGCCAGCAGCCGACAGGATGGCTACACCTTC.

This clonotype was seen only a few times. A single base separates this from a much larger clone, so it may be a read error. The CDR3 region is CATRQGVRNTEAFF. The CDR3, as DNA: TGTGCCACCCGACAGGGGGTTCGGAACACTGAAGCTTTCTTT. The gene calls are TRBV19 and TRBJ1-1; 9 bases agree with TRBD1. The CDR3 totals 14 residues. The ends lost 10 bases at V and 1 base at J; junction bases unmatched: 7. Germline CDR1 is LNHDA and CDR2 is SQIVND (reference sequence).

Only a few counts were recorded for this clonotype. The chain recombines TRBV28 with TRBJ1-1; a possible D gene is TRBD1 (6 bases). The CDR3 length is 16 residues. Germline CDR1 MDHEN, CDR2 SYDVKM. The V and J ends lost 2 bases and 4 bases respectively, with 17 bases between them. CDR3 protein: CASSLPPTGFGTEAFF. The CDR3 nucleotides are TGTGCCAGCAGTTTACCCCCGACAGGTTTCGGCACTGAAGCTTTCTTT.

The V gene is TRBV5-1, the J gene TRBJ1-6, with a possible D match to TRBD1 (5 bases). The V gene's germline CDR1 is SGHRS and CDR2 YFSETQ. The CDR3 is made up of 13 amino acids. The V end lost 0 bases, the J end lost 9 bases, and 7 bases lay between the germline ends. The CDR3 reads CASSLGGVSPLHF. The CDR3 nucleotides read TGCGCCAGCAGCTTGGGAGGGGTTTCACCCCTCCACTTT.

On this clonotype itself: A much larger clone differs from this one at a single base, so this may be a read error. The CDR3 carries no conserved terminal phenylalanine or tryptophan, so it likely arises from a read error. The chain employs TRBV12-3 or TRBV12-4 and TRBJ1-5, with a possible D match to TRBD1 (5 bases). This CDR3 comprises 16 residues. V was pared by 5 bases and J by 5 bases, with 19 bases between. DNA of the CDR3: TGTGCCAGCAGTATCTCCCGGGACGGGGTCGATCAGCCCCAGCATTCT. Its protein is CASSISRDGVDQPQHS.

This clonotype was seen a handful of times. Given a much more abundant clone one base away, this may be a read error. In this CDR3 the conserved last residue, phenylalanine or tryptophan, is missing, so a read error is likely. This rearrangement joins TRBV29-1 to TRBJ2-5; perhaps D is TRBD1 or TRBD2 (5 bases each). The CDR3 covers 14 residues. Trimming pared 4 bases from V and 0 bases from J, leaving 12 bases between. CDR1 and CDR2 (germline): SQVTM, ANQGSEA. The CDR3 loop is CSVGDGWYQETQYL. The CDR3 DNA follows: TGCAGCGTTGGGGACGGTTGGTACCAAGAGACCCAGTACCTC.

V and J are TRBV9 and TRBJ2-1; D unclear. V lost 4 bases, J lost 3 bases, and 8 bases lay in between. The CDR3 has 13 residues. In germline, CDR1 is SGDLS, CDR2 YYNGEE. DNA of the CDR3: TGTGCCAGCAGCCCGTCGGACTACAATGAGCAGTTCTTC. It codes for CASSPSDYNEQFF.

This clonotype came up a few times. The rearrangement links TRBV3-1 to TRBJ2-1; possibly TRBD2 for D (6 bases). Trimming left V 0 bases short and J 6 bases short, with 18 bases between. The length of the CDR3 is 17 residues. Germline V gene data show CDR1 as LGHDT and CDR2 as YNNKEL (reference sequence). CDR3 region: CASSQDHRTINGNEQFF. The CDR3 DNA reads TGTGCCAGCAGCCAAGATCATAGGACTATTAATGGCAATGAGCAGTTCTTC.

By proportion, this clonotype is medium-sized. The chain carries TRBV12-3 or TRBV12-4 and TRBJ1-2, with 9 bases matching TRBD1. CDR3 length: 16 residues. V shed 5 bases and J 7 bases; nucleotides not matched to a gene: 14. CDR3 bases: TGTGCCAGCAGTCCCTCAACAGGGGGCTACCCTGCTGGCTACACCTTC. This gives the protein CASSPSTGGYPAGYTF.

The rearrangement links TRBV12-3 or TRBV12-4 to TRBJ1-2; D ambiguous. This CDR3 comprises 12 residues. Trimming cost V 3 bases and J 6 bases, with 8 bases left between them. Here the CDR3 reads CASSLGRNGYTF. The CDR3 nucleotides are TGTGCCAGCAGTTTGGGGAGAAATGGCTACACCTTC.

Comments on this clonotype: This may come from a read error, since a much larger clone is one base off. This chain uses TRBV2 with TRBJ1-5, with unresolved D. V was pared by 6 bases and J by 0 bases, with 9 bases between. This CDR3 comprises 14 residues. From germline, CDR1 is SNHLY and CDR2 FYNNEI. CDR3: CASSATPSNQPQHF. The CDR3 nucleotides are TGTGCCAGCAGCGCAACACCTAGCAATCAGCCCCAGCATTTT.

A remark on this clonotype: At one end, the junction sequence differs from germline, possibly due to a read error. The gene calls are TRBV6-5 and TRBJ2-2; possibly TRBD1 or TRBD2 for D (6 bases each). CDR1 and CDR2 from the germline V gene are MNHEY and SVGAGI. The CDR3 spans 15 residues. The CDR3 sequence is CASSLPSGDTKELFF. Here the CDR3 DNA reads TGTGCCAGCAGTCTGCCGTCGGGGGACACCAAGGAGCTATTTTTT.

This clonotype was seen many times. This chain uses TRBV5-1 with TRBJ1-6; D not resolved. Germline CDR1 is SGHRS and CDR2 is YFSETQ. Trimming cost V 4 bases and J 8 bases, with 16 bases left between them. This CDR3 spans 15 amino acids. The CDR3 bases are TGCGCCAGCAGCACACGAACAGCGTATGATTCACCCCTCCACTTT. Amino acids: CASSTRTAYDSPLHF.

Only a few counts were recorded for this clonotype. This chain joins TRBV2 and TRBJ2-3; D is ambiguous. The length of the CDR3 is 11 residues. The germline gives CDR1 SNHLY, CDR2 FYNNEI. Trimming stripped 4 bases from V and 5 bases from J, with 4 bases between. CDR3 residues: CASSVRDTQYF. DNA of the CDR3: TGTGCCAGCAGTGTTAGAGATACGCAGTATTTT. The whole variable domain, remainder taken from reference TRBV2 and TRBJ2-3, is EPEVTQTPSHQVTQMGQEVILRCVPISNHLYFYWYRQILGQKVEFLVSFYNNEISEKSEIFDDQFSVERPDGSNFTLKIRSTKLEDSAMYFCASSVRDTQYFGPGTRLTVL.

The rearrangement joins TRBV5-1 to TRBJ2-3; no clear D. The V gene's germline CDR1 is SGHRS and CDR2 YFSETQ. This CDR3 is built from 15 residues. The V end was cut by 2 bases, the J end by 2 bases, with 12 bases between. CDR3 residues: CASSLVTESTDTQYF. CDR3 DNA: TGCGCCAGCAGCTTAGTAACAGAGTCCACAGATACGCAGTATTTT.

The table lists this clonotype with many counts. The V and J genes are TRBV20-1 and TRBJ2-7, with D perhaps TRBD1 (5 bases). There are 13 residues in the CDR3. V lost 2 bases to trimming and J lost 6 bases, with 14 bases between them. CDR1 is DFQATT and CDR2 is SNEGSKA in the germline V gene (reference sequence). The CDR3 nucleotides read TGCAGTGCTAGACGCAGGGTGTGGGGCGAGCAGTACTTC. Its translation: CSARRRVWGEQYF.

Comment on this clonotype: A much larger clone sits a single nucleotide away, making a read error possible. The rearrangement uses TRBV6-5 and TRBJ1-1; D is ambiguous. Trimming took off 2 bases at V and 5 bases at J, with 9 bases between the two ends. The V gene's germline CDR1 is MNHEY and CDR2 SVGAGI. The CDR3 extends over 13 amino acids. CDR3 DNA sequence: TGTGCCAGCAGTTACCGGGGTTGGACTGAAGCTTTCTTT. Its translation: CASSYRGWTEAFF.